These 31 T cell receptor beta chains share one sample of origin, sequenced in a study of CD8+ T cells in alopecia areata. This sample's treatment: oral pan-JAK inhibitor, 5-10 mg twice daily. It was cDNA, reverse transcribed from extracted RNA, that served as the sequencing template. Only in-frame clones appear in the TCRdb table, and some are missing; sequencing was by immunoSEQ multiplex PCR. The profile shows approximately 200,000 clones, about 60% of them singletons. Sequenced here: CD4+ T cells sorted from blood, sampled at week 4, from a patient treated with tofacitinib. These receptors all come from a human donor with alopecia areata.

CDR3 coding DNA: TGTGCCAGCAGCGTACAACCAGGGGACTACGAGCAGTACTTC. Translation: CASSVQPGDYEQYF. The chain joins TRBV9 to TRBJ2-7; possible D gene TRBD1, 6 bases. V lost 1 base, J lost 3 bases, and 11 bases lay in between. Germline V gene lookup returns CDR1 SGDLS and CDR2 YYNGEE. There are 14 residues in the CDR3. Full variable domain (outside the CDR3, taken from reference TRBV9 and TRBJ2-7): DSGVTQTPKHLITATGQRVTLRCSPRSGDLSVYWYQQSLDQGLQFLIQYYNGEERAKGNILERFSAQQFPDLHSELNLSSLELGDSALYFCASSVQPGDYEQYFGPGTRLTVT.

The CDR3, as DNA: TGTGCCAGCAGTGATCTTAAAACTGAAAAACTGTTTTTT. Amino acid sequence: CASSDLKTEKLFF. The rearrangement uses TRBV25-1 and TRBJ1-4; unclear D gene. The V gene's germline CDR1 is MGHDK and CDR2 SYGVNS. With 3 bases removed from V and 7 bases from J, the gap between germline ends came to 9 bases. CDR3 length: 13 amino acids.

CDR3 in DNA: TGCGCCAGCAGCTTGGGCCCACTGACACTTGAAGCTTTCTTT. This encodes CASSLGPLTLEAFF. The chain combines TRBV5-1 with TRBJ1-1; D is unclear. This CDR3 is 14 amino acids long. Trimming shortened V by 0 bases and J by 7 bases, and 13 bases separated the two germline ends. The V gene's germline CDR1 is SGHRS and CDR2 YFSETQ.

The J gene is TRBJ2-7, the V gene TRBV4-1, with D hard to call. Trimming shortened V by 2 bases and J by 6 bases, and 14 bases separated the two germline ends. Germline CDR1 is MGHRA and CDR2 is YSYEKL. The CDR3 covers 14 residues. The CDR3 loop is CASSQHSRVLEQYF. The CDR3 DNA sequence: TGCGCCAGCAGCCAACACTCAAGGGTGCTCGAGCAGTACTTC.

The chain recombines TRBV5-1 with TRBJ2-7; 11 bases fit TRBD1. J was trimmed by 4 bases and V by 0 bases; bases with no gene match: 9. The CDR3 extends over 17 amino acids. Germline V gene sequence: CDR1 SGHRS, CDR2 YFSETQ. DNA for the CDR3: TGCGCCAGCAGCTTGGCAGTGGACAGGGGGCGATCTTACGAGCAGTACTTC. It codes for CASSLAVDRGRSYEQYF.

This chain uses TRBV7-2 with TRBJ1-5, with D possibly being TRBD1 (5 bases). Germline V gene lookup returns CDR1 SGHTA and CDR2 FQGNSA. Trimming removed 5 bases from V and 5 bases from J, with 13 bases in between. The CDR3 spans 14 residues. The CDR3 DNA is TGTGCCAGCAGCAGCAGGGTAGGAGATCAGCCCCAGCATTTT. Translation gives CASSSRVGDQPQHF.

The CDR3 here is CSLGTASNYGYTF. The CDR3 coding sequence is TGCAGCTTGGGGACAGCCTCTAACTATGGCTACACCTTC. This rearrangement joins TRBV29-1 to TRBJ1-2; the match to TRBD1 covers 7 bases. V was clipped by 8 bases and J by 0 bases; unmatched bases: 6. CDR1 is SQVTM, CDR2 ANQGSEA, per germline. CDR3 length: 13 amino acids.

The chain links TRBV10-3 to TRBJ2-5; 12 bases match TRBD2. The ends lost 5 bases at V and 2 bases at J; junction bases unmatched: 9. CDR1 and CDR2 from the germline V gene are ENHRY and SYGVKD. CDR3 length equals 17 residues. The CDR3 protein is CAISHPLAGGRQETQYF. The CDR3 DNA follows: TGTGCCATCAGTCACCCACTAGCGGGGGGTCGGCAAGAGACCCAGTACTTC.

This chain connects TRBV30 to TRBJ2-7; either TRBD1 or TRBD2 may fit D (6 bases each). CDR1 and CDR2 from the germline V gene are GTSNPN and SVGIG (reference sequence). Trimming shortened V by 2 bases and J by 6 bases, and 17 bases separated the two germline ends. This CDR3 has 14 amino acids. The CDR3 loop is CAWSPKGGSAEQYF. DNA for the CDR3: TGTGCCTGGAGTCCAAAGGGGGGTTCAGCCGAGCAGTACTTC.

This chain uses TRBV6-5 with TRBJ1-1; 7 nucleotides match TRBD1. The junction had 10 bases not matched to a gene; V was cut back by 5 bases and J by 4 bases. This CDR3 is 15 amino acids long. CDR1 is MNHEY, CDR2 SVGAGI, per germline. The CDR3 region is CASSTTRQGSTEAFF. CDR3 nucleotide sequence: TGTGCCAGCAGTACCACGCGACAGGGCAGCACTGAAGCTTTCTTT.

The chain has TRBV9 and TRBJ2-3, with 9 nucleotides matching TRBD2. V trimming: 0 bases; J trimming: 1 base; junction bases outside the gene matches: 3. The V gene's germline CDR1 is SGDLS and CDR2 YYNGEE. The CDR3 totals 16 residues. For the CDR3, the DNA is TGTGCCAGCAGCGTAGTGGCTAGCGGGGGCACAGATACGCAGTATTTT. It specifies CASSVVASGGTDTQYF.

This clone has just a few counts. CDR3 loop: CSVGSGPTNTGELFF. The CDR3, as DNA: TGCAGCGTTGGGTCCGGGCCAACGAACACCGGGGAGCTGTTTTTT. This chain links TRBV29-1 with TRBJ2-2; D unresolved. Trimming cost V 4 bases and J 0 bases, with 12 bases left between them. The CDR3 length is 15 residues. Germline V gene sequence: CDR1 SQVTM, CDR2 ANQGSEA.

In its sample, this clone was seen once. This rearrangement joins TRBV18 to TRBJ1-1, with a weak D call TRBD1 (6 bases). The CDR3 spans 15 residues. V was pared by 4 bases and J by 1 base, with 13 bases between. Germline V gene lookup returns CDR1 KGHSH and CDR2 LQKENI. Here the CDR3 reads CASSLNRAPNTEAFF. CDR3 nucleotides: TGTGCCAGCTCACTTAACAGGGCTCCGAACACTGAAGCTTTCTTT.

This clone was detected only a few times. The CDR3 sequence is CSVKVSGAPEETQYF. The CDR3 nucleotides are TGCAGCGTTAAGGTATCGGGGGCGCCAGAAGAGACCCAGTACTTC. This chain connects TRBV29-1 to TRBJ2-5, with D perhaps given as TRBD1 or TRBD2 (6 bases each). The germline gives CDR1 SQVTM, CDR2 ANQGSEA. V was cut by 5 bases and J by 3 bases, with 19 bases left in between. The CDR3 consists of 15 residues.

This clone was recorded once. The rearrangement links TRBV5-1 to TRBJ2-1, with TRBD1 matching 10 bases. V gave up 4 bases and J gave up 1 base; unmatched junction bases: 2. The CDR3 runs to 15 residues. Germline loops: CDR1 SGHRS, CDR2 YFSETQ. The CDR3 DNA reads as TGCGCCAGCAGCCAGGGACAGGGGTCCTACAATGAGCAGTTCTTC. Protein sequence: CASSQGQGSYNEQFF.

This chain uses TRBV15 with TRBJ2-5, with D perhaps matching TRBD1 or TRBD2 (6 bases each). This CDR3 is 15 amino acids long. Trimming cost V 5 bases and J 1 base, with 14 bases left between them. The germline CDR1 and CDR2 sequences are LNHNV and YYDKDF (reference sequence). CDR3 coding DNA: TGTGCCACCAGCTGGAGAGGGGGGTTCCAAGAGACCCAGTACTTC. Amino acids: CATSWRGGFQETQYF.

The chain is built from TRBV6-1 and TRBJ2-7; D ambiguous. Germline values: CDR1 MNHNS, CDR2 SASEGT. Deletions cut 4 bases from V and 3 bases from J, with 10 bases between. The CDR3 runs to 13 residues. CDR3 in DNA: TGTGCCAGCAGTGGCCTGGCCAACTACGAGCAGTACTTC. It yields the protein CASSGLANYEQYF.

This clone has only a few counts. V gene TRBV2 combines with J gene TRBJ1-1, with D perhaps matching TRBD1 (6 bases). The V and J ends lost 8 bases and 4 bases respectively, with 14 bases between them. In germline, CDR1 is SNHLY, CDR2 FYNNEI. The CDR3 contains 13 residues. In DNA, the CDR3 is TGTGCCAGCCCTCCAGGGGATCGCACTGAAGCTTTCTTT. The encoded protein is CASPPGDRTEAFF. The entire variable domain, with the rest obtained from reference TRBV2 and TRBJ1-1, is as follows: EPEVTQTPSHQVTQMGQEVILRCVPISNHLYFYWYRQILGQKVEFLVSFYNNEISEKSEIFDDQFSVERPDGSNFTLKIRSTKLEDSAMYFCASPPGDRTEAFFGQGTRLTVV.

This chain connects TRBV28 to TRBJ1-2; D gene ambiguous. Trimming cost V 4 bases and J 7 bases, with 10 bases left between them. The CDR3 totals 12 residues. Germline-derived CDR1 and CDR2 are MDHEN and SYDVKM. The CDR3 region has the DNA TGTGCCAGCAGTTCCCCGATCGGTGGCTACACCTTC. Its protein product is CASSSPIGGYTF.

V and J are TRBV29-1 and TRBJ1-2, with D possibly TRBD1 on 6 matching bases. The V gene's germline CDR1 is SQVTM and CDR2 ANQGSEA. The CDR3 extends over 15 amino acids. The V end lost 6 bases, the J end lost 6 bases, and 23 bases lay between the germline ends. In DNA, the CDR3 is TGCAGCGTCGACGGGGAGGGGGGCCCGAGGGATGGCTACACCTTC. Translation: CSVDGEGGPRDGYTF.

This clone was observed a single time. The V and J genes are TRBV30 and TRBJ2-7, with D possibly matching TRBD1 (10 bases). CDR1 is GTSNPN, CDR2 SVGIG, per germline (reference sequence). Trimming shortened V by 4 bases and J by 5 bases, and 30 bases separated the two germline ends. There are 18 residues in the CDR3. This CDR3 is CAWKGTGARAGGRDEQYF. The CDR3 coding sequence is TGTGCCTGGAAGGGGACAGGGGCTCGAGCGGGGGGAAGAGACGAGCAGTACTTC.

The V and J genes are TRBV30 and TRBJ1-1; D not certain. The germline V gene has CDR1 GTSNPN and CDR2 SVGIG (reference sequence). The CDR3 has 12 residues. Trimming removed 3 bases at V and 1 base at J, with 6 bases between. The DNA for the CDR3 is TGTGCCTGGAGAGACCAGAACACTGAAGCTTTCTTT. Its protein is CAWRDQNTEAFF.

DNA of the CDR3: TGCGCCAGCAGCTTGGCCAGGGGGCTTGCTAATGAAAAACTGTTTTTT. Protein sequence: CASSLARGLANEKLFF. The chain combines TRBV5-1 with TRBJ1-4; 8 positions agree with TRBD1. The germline gives CDR1 SGHRS, CDR2 YFSETQ. CDR3 length: 16 amino acids. V dropped 0 bases and J dropped 3; count of bases not matched to a gene: 4.

The rearrangement links TRBV7-2 to TRBJ1-2, with TRBD1 matching over 8 bases. In germline, CDR1 is SGHTA, CDR2 FQGNSA. Losses at the gene ends were 5 bases for V and 8 bases for J; bases not matched to a gene: 10. The CDR3 is made up of 14 amino acids. The CDR3 reads CASSLLRQGQGYTF. CDR3 nucleotide sequence: TGTGCCAGCAGCCTTCTTCGACAGGGGCAAGGCTACACCTTC.

V is TRBV7-8 and J is TRBJ1-1; 9 bases map to TRBD1. J was trimmed by 1 base and V by 4 bases; bases with no gene match: 4. The CDR3 runs to 15 residues. Germline CDR1 SGHVS, CDR2 FQNEAQ. The CDR3 DNA follows: TGTGCCAGCAGCTCGAGGACAGGGGCGAACACTGAAGCTTTCTTT. This gives the protein CASSSRTGANTEAFF.

V usage is TRBV30 and J usage is TRBJ1-4, with D possibly being TRBD1 (5 bases). The CDR3 is 13 amino acids. Trimming cost V 4 bases and J 5 bases, with 11 bases left between them. Germline CDR1 reads GTSNPN; CDR2 reads SVGIG (reference sequence). In DNA, the CDR3 is TGTGCCTGGACCCGGGACGTCAATGAAAAACTGTTTTTT. This codes for CAWTRDVNEKLFF.

This chain connects TRBV5-6 to TRBJ1-2; 7 nucleotides agree with TRBD1. With 4 bases clipped from V and 4 bases from J, the junction kept 7 bases outside the gene matches. The germline gives CDR1 SGHDT, CDR2 YYEEEE. CDR3 length: 14 amino acids. CDR3 amino acids: CASSPPTGAYGYTF. Here the CDR3 DNA reads TGTGCCAGCAGCCCCCCCACAGGGGCCTATGGCTACACCTTC.

The V and J genes are TRBV29-1 and TRBJ2-1; 14 bases are a match to TRBD2. V lost 6 bases to trimming and J lost 0 bases; unmatched junction nucleotides: 4. Looked up from germline, CDR1 is SQVTM and CDR2 is ANQGSEA. The CDR3 is made up of 16 amino acids. The CDR3 DNA follows: TGCAGCGTAGGGACTAGCGGGGGCCGCTCCTACAATGAGCAGTTCTTC. Its protein product is CSVGTSGGRSYNEQFF.

J is TRBJ1-4 and V is TRBV5-1; 9 bases are a match to TRBD1. The CDR3 has 14 amino acids. Trimming at V came to 5 bases and at J to 8 bases, leaving 7 bases not matched to a gene. Germline values: CDR1 SGHRS, CDR2 YFSETQ. The CDR3 protein is CASSYDRGGEKLFF. CDR3 nucleotides: TGCGCCAGCAGTTATGACAGGGGGGGAGAAAAACTGTTTTTT.

This clone was seen more than once but under ten times. This rearrangement joins TRBV7-9 to TRBJ1-2; possible D gene TRBD1, 6 bases. The V gene lost 5 bases and the J gene lost 4 bases, with 14 bases spanning the gap. The CDR3 extends over 14 amino acids. Germline loops: CDR1 SEHNR, CDR2 FQNEAQ (reference sequence). The chain's CDR3 is CASSRPDSGYGYTF. The DNA for the CDR3 is TGTGCCAGCAGCCGCCCGGACAGCGGCTATGGCTACACCTTC.

The V and J genes are TRBV11-1 and TRBJ2-5; D unresolved. Trimming removed 5 bases from V and 3 bases from J, with 10 bases in between. This CDR3 is 13 amino acids long. Germline V gives CDR1 SGHAT, CDR2 FQDESV (reference sequence). DNA of the CDR3: TGTGCCAGCAGCCCACCTACGGAAGAGACCCAGTACTTC. Translated: CASSPPTEETQYF.